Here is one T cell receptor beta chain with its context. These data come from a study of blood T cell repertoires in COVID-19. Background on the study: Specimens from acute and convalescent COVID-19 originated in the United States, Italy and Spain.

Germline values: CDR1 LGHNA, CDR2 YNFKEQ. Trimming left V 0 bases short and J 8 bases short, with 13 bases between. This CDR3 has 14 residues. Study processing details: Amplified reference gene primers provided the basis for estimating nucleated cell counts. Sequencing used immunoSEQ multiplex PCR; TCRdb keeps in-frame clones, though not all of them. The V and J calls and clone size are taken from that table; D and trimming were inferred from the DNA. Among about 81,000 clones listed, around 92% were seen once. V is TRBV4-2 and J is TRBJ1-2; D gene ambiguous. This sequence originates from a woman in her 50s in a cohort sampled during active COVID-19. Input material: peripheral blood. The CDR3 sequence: CASSQDSGVGGYTF. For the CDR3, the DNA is TGTGCCAGCAGCCAAGATAGCGGGGTTGGGGGCTACACCTTC.